The 26 T cell receptor beta chains below all came from one sample that was sequenced in a study of neurological immune-mediated disorders. TCRdb called the 5' RACE reads again in MiXCR, with one record for every CDR3 protein. The sample contains about 58,000 distinct CDR3 sequences, roughly 3.5% of which appear only once. Specimen: PBMCs. Every receptor here comes from a woman between 55 and 75 years old with multiple sclerosis.

This clonotype was detected many times. The rearrangement joins TRBV5-1 to TRBJ1-4; D may be TRBD1 (5 bases). The CDR3 contains 14 residues. V was shortened by 4 bases and J by 8 bases, with 15 bases between the two germline ends. Germline CDR1 and CDR2: SGHRS and YFSETQ. CDR3 DNA sequence: TGCGCCAGCAGCGAGAGAGGGGAGCACGAAAAACTGTTTTTT. It yields the protein CASSERGEHEKLFF.

In this sample, this clonotype turned up many times. The chain carries TRBV9 and TRBJ1-3, with a weak D call TRBD1 (5 bases). CDR3 size: 15 residues. V gave up 8 bases and J gave up 0 bases, with 15 bases separating them. The germline V gene encodes CDR1 SGDLS and CDR2 YYNGEE. The CDR3 DNA reads as TGTGCCAGTACCCGGGACGGCACCTCTGGAAACACCATATATTTT. Amino acid sequence: CASTRDGTSGNTIYF.

This clonotype turned up a few times. The chain employs TRBV12-3 or TRBV12-4 and TRBJ1-1, with TRBD1 matching 9 bases. Trimming at V came to 5 bases and at J to 0 bases, leaving 4 bases not matched to a gene. The CDR3 contains 15 residues. CDR3 DNA: TGTGCCAGCAGTACAGGGGGCGCGGTGAACACTGAAGCTTTCTTT. It yields the protein CASSTGGAVNTEAFF.

The chain links TRBV9 to TRBJ1-4, with D maybe TRBD1 (5 bases). V was clipped by 1 base and J by 2 bases, with 9 bases between them. The CDR3 totals 15 residues. Germline V gene lookup returns CDR1 SGDLS and CDR2 YYNGEE. The CDR3 here is CASSVKGWTNEKLFF. The CDR3 coding sequence is TGTGCCAGCAGCGTAAAGGGGTGGACTAATGAAAAACTGTTTTTT.

This clonotype was seen ten or more times. J is TRBJ1-3 and V is TRBV10-3; D is unresolved. Per germline, CDR1 ENHRY and CDR2 SYGVKD. The V gene lost 3 bases and the J gene lost 0 bases, with 9 bases spanning the gap. This CDR3 has 15 residues. CDR3 amino acids: CAISDDNSSGNTIYF. The CDR3 DNA reads TGTGCCATCAGTGACGACAACAGCTCTGGAAACACCATATATTTT.

This clonotype was observed many times. The V and J genes are TRBV12-3 or TRBV12-4 and TRBJ2-1; 12 bases fit TRBD2. The V and J ends lost 5 bases and 8 bases, in that order; junction bases with no gene match: 10. CDR3 length: 16 amino acids. For the CDR3, the DNA is TGTGCCAGCAGTCAACTAGCGGGGGGCCGGTTAGATGAGCAGTTCTTC. This sequence encodes CASSQLAGGRLDEQFF.

This clonotype was observed at least ten times. The V gene is TRBV12-5, the J gene TRBJ2-7; 10 bases fit TRBD2. Per the germline V gene, CDR1 is LGHNT and CDR2 is FRNRAP. The CDR3 is made up of 15 amino acids. The ends lost 6 bases at V and 0 bases at J; junction bases unmatched: 5. This CDR3 is CASGLSGRPSYEQYF. In DNA, the CDR3 is TGTGCTAGTGGCCTTAGCGGGAGGCCCTCCTACGAGCAGTACTTC.

This clonotype was seen at least ten times. CDR3 DNA sequence: TGCAGTGCGAGGCCCGGTGGAACGAACACTGAAGCTTTCTTT. Residues: CSARPGGTNTEAFF. The chain uses TRBV20-1 and TRBJ1-1; D is unclear. The germline V and J ends were trimmed by 6 bases and 1 base, with 15 bases remaining between them. The germline V gene has CDR1 DFQATT and CDR2 SNEGSKA (reference sequence). This CDR3 is 14 amino acids long.

This clonotype was seen at least ten times. The chain combines TRBV4-1 with TRBJ2-2; TRBD2 matches at 7 bases. Trimming removed 1 base from V and 5 bases from J; junction bases left unmatched: 1. CDR3 length: 14 amino acids. Germline V gene data show CDR1 as MGHRA and CDR2 as YSYEKL. CDR3 amino acids: CASSQVRGTGELFF. In nucleotides, the CDR3 is TGCGCCAGCAGCCAAGTGCGGGGGACCGGGGAGCTGTTTTTT.

The chain carries TRBV7-2 and TRBJ2-5; possibly TRBD1 or TRBD2 for D (5 bases each). CDR1 SGHTA and CDR2 FQGNSA come from the germline V gene. The CDR3 has 13 residues. The V end was cut by 6 bases, the J end by 5 bases, with 13 bases between. The CDR3 region has the DNA TGTGCCAGCAGTAGAGGGGCGGTTGAGACCCAGTACTTC. It specifies CASSRGAVETQYF.

The sample holds many counts of this clonotype. CDR3 sequence reads: CSAGSSMNTEAFF. The DNA for the CDR3 is TGCAGTGCGGGGTCAAGCATGAACACTGAAGCTTTCTTT. The rearrangement links TRBV20-1 to TRBJ1-1; D gene ambiguous. The CDR3 has 13 amino acids. V was clipped by 6 bases and J by 0 bases, with 11 bases between them. Germline V gene lookup returns CDR1 DFQATT and CDR2 SNEGSKA (reference sequence).

This clonotype was seen at least ten times. The chain joins TRBV20-1 to TRBJ1-2; D ambiguous. Trimming took 6 bases from V and 13 from J, leaving 18 bases between them. CDR1 and CDR2 from the germline V gene are DFQATT and SNEGSKA (reference sequence). The CDR3 contains 11 residues. CDR3 coding DNA: TGCAGTGCCCACTCCGGGGTAGGCATCACCTTC. It encodes CSAHSGVGITF.

The chain carries TRBV7-8 and TRBJ2-2; weak D call: TRBD2 (6 bases). Germline assignment: CDR1 SGHVS and CDR2 FQNEAQ. V gave up 0 bases and J gave up 9 bases, with 20 bases separating them. CDR3 length equals 17 residues. CDR3 DNA: TGTGCCAGCAGCTTAGCGGAAAGGGGAGGCGGGACCCGGGAGCTGTTTTTT. Translating gives CASSLAERGGGTRELFF.

This clonotype was seen at least ten times. The rearrangement links TRBV6-5 to TRBJ1-1; TRBD1 matches at 7 bases. The CDR3 extends over 13 amino acids. The germline CDR1 and CDR2 sequences are MNHEY and SVGAGI. V lost 8 bases and J lost 4; bases outside the gene matches: 7. In DNA, the CDR3 is TGTGCCAGCCGACAGGGCGTCCTCACTGAAGCTTTCTTT. Encoded protein: CASRQGVLTEAFF.

On this clonotype: A read error may be the cause here, since a much bigger clone is one base away. The rearrangement links TRBV9 to TRBJ2-3; 7 bases line up with TRBD1. The CDR3 loop spans 15 amino acids. Germline V gene sequence: CDR1 SGDLS, CDR2 YYNGEE. Trimming took 3 bases from V and 2 from J; bases not matched to a gene: 6. CDR3 bases: TGTGCCAGCAGCGACACCGGGACAGTCACAGATACGCAGTATTTT. This codes for CASSDTGTVTDTQYF.

This clonotype was seen repeatedly, ten times or more. The J gene is TRBJ1-6, the V gene TRBV20-1; 10 nucleotides align to TRBD1. J was trimmed by 6 bases and V by 5 bases; bases with no gene match: 4. The CDR3 covers 14 residues. Germline loops: CDR1 DFQATT, CDR2 SNEGSKA (reference sequence). The CDR3: CSARQGARNSPLHF. CDR3 DNA: TGCAGTGCTCGACAGGGGGCGCGTAATTCACCCCTCCACTTT.

This clonotype came up many times. The chain couples TRBV4-1 to TRBJ2-7; D is unclear. Germline V gene sequence: CDR1 MGHRA, CDR2 YSYEKL. The CDR3 covers 13 residues. Trimming removed 4 bases at V and 0 bases at J, with 7 bases between. In DNA, the CDR3 is TGCGCCAGCAGCCCTGACGTCTCCTACGAGCAGTACTTC. Translated: CASSPDVSYEQYF.

This clonotype was found many times. The rearrangement joins TRBV7-2 to TRBJ2-7; 9 bases agree with TRBD1. V trimming: 5 bases; J trimming: 6 bases; junction bases outside the gene matches: 11. Germline CDR1 is SGHTA and CDR2 is FQGNSA. The CDR3 runs 15 residues. DNA of the CDR3: TGTGCCAGCAGCCGCTTAGGGACAGGGACTGTCGAGCAGTACTTC. As protein: CASSRLGTGTVEQYF. Based on the CDR3 plus reference TRBV7-2 and TRBJ2-7, the full variable domain is GAGVSQSPSNKVTEKGKDVELRCDPISGHTALYWYRQSLGQGLEFLIYFQGNSAPDKSGLPSDRFSAERTGGSVSTLTIQRTQQEDSAVYLCASSRLGTGTVEQYFGPGTRLTVT.

In this sample, this clonotype turned up many times. The chain employs TRBV4-1 and TRBJ2-2; D not certain. V was cut by 5 bases and J by 3 bases, with 10 bases left in between. Germline CDR1 MGHRA, CDR2 YSYEKL. The CDR3 is made up of 14 amino acids. DNA of the CDR3: TGCGCCAGCAGCGACACAATTTACACCGGGGAGCTGTTTTTT. Protein sequence: CASSDTIYTGELFF.

This clonotype was detected many times. The chain joins TRBV3-1 to TRBJ2-3, with D hard to call. Germline V gene sequence: CDR1 LGHDT, CDR2 YNNKEL (reference sequence). The CDR3 spans 15 residues. Trimming took 3 bases from V and 0 from J, leaving 10 bases between them. DNA of the CDR3: TGTGCCAGCAGCCATCCCGGGCCAAGCACAGATACGCAGTATTTT. Translation gives CASSHPGPSTDTQYF.

This clonotype was counted at least ten times. This chain uses TRBV12-3 or TRBV12-4 with TRBJ2-5; D gene ambiguous. V was cut by 3 bases and J by 5 bases, with 4 bases left in between. The length of the CDR3 is 11 residues. CDR3 DNA sequence: TGTGCCAGCAGTTTTCTCGAGACCCAGTACTTC. Its protein is CASSFLETQYF.

This clonotype appeared many times. The chain has TRBV5-1 and TRBJ2-7; no firm D call. The V end was cut by 0 bases, the J end by 0 bases, with 10 bases between. The CDR3 sequence is 15 residues long. Per germline, CDR1 SGHRS and CDR2 YFSETQ. CDR3 sequence reads: CASSLAATFSYEQYF. CDR3 DNA sequence: TGCGCCAGCAGCTTGGCGGCTACATTCTCCTACGAGCAGTACTTC.

This clonotype was counted at least ten times. The V call is TRBV20-1, the J call TRBJ1-2, with D possibly TRBD1 on 5 matching bases. The CDR3 sequence is 12 residues long. Germline V gene sequence: CDR1 DFQATT, CDR2 SNEGSKA (reference sequence). V lost 5 bases and J lost 8, with 15 bases in between. CDR3 sequence (DNA): TGCAGTGCTCCCAGGGTACGTTCGGGCTACACCTTC. Encoded protein: CSAPRVRSGYTF.

This clonotype came up many times. The gene calls are TRBV7-2 and TRBJ2-1; D is possibly TRBD2 (6 bases). The germline V and J ends were trimmed by 0 bases and 0 bases, with 9 bases remaining between them. The CDR3 loop spans 16 amino acids. Germline CDR1 is SGHTA and CDR2 is FQGNSA. CDR3 protein: CASSLAGGNSYNEQFF. The CDR3 nucleotides read TGTGCCAGCAGCTTAGCGGGGGGTAACTCCTACAATGAGCAGTTCTTC.

This clonotype was picked up many times. The genes are TRBV10-3 and TRBJ1-1, with a possible D match to TRBD1 (6 bases). V lost 4 bases, J lost 4 bases, and 10 bases lay in between. Germline assignment: CDR1 ENHRY and CDR2 SYGVKD. This CDR3 region has 13 residues. CDR3 nucleotides: TGTGCCATCAGTGCCGGGGGCTTCACTGAAGCTTTCTTT. Translated: CAISAGGFTEAFF.

Many counts were recorded for this clonotype. This chain joins TRBV20-1 and TRBJ1-4, with unresolved D. The V gene lost 0 bases and the J gene lost 6 bases, with 14 bases spanning the gap. The CDR3 is made up of 15 amino acids. Germline CDR1 is DFQATT and CDR2 is SNEGSKA (reference sequence). The CDR3 sequence: CSARDLGSLDEKLFF. The CDR3 DNA follows: TGCAGTGCTAGAGATCTGGGCAGTTTAGATGAAAAACTGTTTTTT.